This T cell receptor (beta chain) was recorded in a study of vaccination effects on CD4 cells after COVID-19. As for the study in general: Vaccine administered to participants consisted of two doses of either BNT162b2 or mRNA-1273.

Points on this clone: The antigen is undetermined.

This table comes from immunoSEQ multiplex PCR, and its TCRdb copy is limited to in-frame clones, with some not included. Altogether approximately 19,000 clones are present, roughly 70% being singletons, with the ten largest covering roughly two fifths. CDR1 is LNHDA, CDR2 SQIVND, per germline (reference sequence). The CDR3 has 14 residues. V was shortened by 5 bases and J by 7 bases, with 16 bases between the two germline ends. Peptide-pool stimulation followed by sequencing identified expanded antigen-specific CD4+ clonotypes in the ViraFEST assay. Isolation of CD4+ T cells took place after more than 9 days of culture. It was between March and December 2020 that the person had a SARS-CoV-2 infection confirmed by PCR.

The rearrangement links TRBV19 to TRBJ2-3; either TRBD1 or TRBD2 may fit D (5 bases each). The TCR sequence derives from a human donor who had a prior SARS-CoV-2 infection. Source: CD4+ T cells from PBMCs cultured with a peptide pool, taken before COVID-19 vaccination. The CDR3 spells CASSSGPNRYTQYF. In DNA form, the CDR3 reads TGTGCCAGTAGTTCGGGACCGAACCGATATACGCAGTATTTT. Drawing the rest from reference TRBV19 and TRBJ2-3, the complete variable domain is DGGITQSPKYLFRKEGQNVTLSCEQNLNHDAMYWYRQDPGQGLRLIYYSQIVNDFQKGDIAEGYSVSREKKESFPLTVTSAQKNPTAFYLCASSSGPNRYTQYFGPGTRLTVL.